Below, 11 T cell receptor beta chains from the same sample are listed, as sequenced in a study of blood T cell repertoires in COVID-19. TCRdb's copy holds only in-frame clones and misses some; the assay was immunoSEQ multiplex PCR. Of 270,000 or so clones listed, more than 85% are singletons. Material: PBMCs or T cells enriched from blood (not recorded which). The source of these receptors is a man between 40 and 49 years old who had been exposed to COVID-19.

CDR3 DNA: TGCGCCAGCAGCCAAGAACAGTCAGATACGCAGTATTTT. Residues: CASSQEQSDTQYF. This rearrangement joins TRBV4-3 to TRBJ2-3; no reliable D call. This CDR3 spans 13 amino acids. Trimming removed 0 bases at V and 4 bases at J, with 5 bases between. Germline values: CDR1 LGHNA, CDR2 YSLEER.

The CDR3 loop reads CATSDTGGGTDTQYF. CDR3 DNA sequence: TGTGCCACCAGTGACACAGGGGGCGGCACAGATACGCAGTATTTT. This rearrangement joins TRBV24-1 to TRBJ2-3; TRBD1 aligns across 9 bases. The CDR3 has 15 residues. Germline trimming cut 4 bases from V and 1 base from J; bases unmatched to any gene: 2. CDR1 and CDR2 from the germline V gene are KGHDR and SFDVKD.

The chain links TRBV4-1 to TRBJ1-5, with 10 bases identical to TRBD1. The V gene's germline CDR1 is MGHRA and CDR2 YSYEKL. The CDR3 has 20 amino acids. V lost 1 base and J lost 2; bases outside the gene matches: 14. The CDR3 region is CASSQVLSWTGGWGNQPQHF. CDR3 DNA: TGCGCCAGCAGCCAAGTCTTAAGTTGGACAGGGGGATGGGGCAATCAGCCCCAGCATTTT.

CDR3 region: CATSDAGTGGYEQYF. The CDR3 DNA sequence: TGTGCCACCAGTGATGCCGGGACAGGGGGCTACGAGCAGTACTTC. The chain recombines TRBV24-1 with TRBJ2-7; TRBD1 aligns across 11 bases. Losses at the gene ends were 3 bases for V and 3 bases for J; bases not matched to a gene: 3. The CDR3 runs to 15 residues. CDR1 is KGHDR and CDR2 is SFDVKD in the germline V gene.

This chain links TRBV28 with TRBJ1-2, with 8 bases that match TRBD1. V shed 6 bases and J 4 bases; nucleotides not matched to a gene: 19. Germline values: CDR1 MDHEN, CDR2 SYDVKM. This CDR3 region has 18 residues. The chain's CDR3 is CASRETGAPERLTYGYTF. In nucleotides, the CDR3 is TGTGCCAGCAGAGAGACAGGGGCCCCCGAACGGCTTACCTATGGCTACACCTTC.

The rearrangement links TRBV19 to TRBJ2-5; 8 bases line up with TRBD1. Germline loops: CDR1 LNHDA, CDR2 SQIVND (reference sequence). This CDR3 has 16 residues. Trimming took 8 bases from V and 3 from J; bases not matched to a gene: 14. CDR3 in amino acids: CASGNDRGPGEETQYF. The CDR3 nucleotides are TGTGCCAGTGGGAACGACAGGGGCCCGGGGGAAGAGACCCAGTACTTC.

The chain is built from TRBV3-1 (or the pseudogene TRBV3-2) and TRBJ2-7, with 9 nucleotides matching TRBD2. This CDR3 has 16 amino acids. CDR1 LGHDT and CDR2 YNNKEL come from the germline V gene (reference sequence). With V trimmed by 0 bases and J by 3 bases, 6 bases remained unmatched. CDR3 nucleotides: TGTGCCAGCAGCCAAGATGTTGAAGCGGGAGGCTACGAGCAGTACTTC. Protein: CASSQDVEAGGYEQYF.

This clone was counted a few times. The chain links TRBV24-1 to TRBJ1-2; D not resolved. Trimming cost V 3 bases and J 5 bases, with 9 bases left between them. The CDR3 runs 13 residues. Germline V gene sequence: CDR1 KGHDR, CDR2 SFDVKD. In nucleotides, the CDR3 is TGTGCCACCAGTGATCCCTTTTATTATGGCTACACCTTC. Translating it yields CATSDPFYYGYTF.

The chain has TRBV4-1 and TRBJ2-5, with D unclear. This CDR3 comprises 15 residues. The germline V and J ends were trimmed by 1 base and 2 bases, with 11 bases remaining between them. CDR1 is MGHRA, CDR2 YSYEKL, per germline. This chain's CDR3 is CASSQVHVAQETQYF. Written as DNA, the CDR3 is TGCGCCAGCAGCCAAGTTCACGTGGCACAAGAGACCCAGTACTTC.

The gene calls are TRBV5-1 and TRBJ1-4; D is ambiguous. This CDR3 has 13 residues. The ends were cut back, 0 bases at V and 8 bases at J, with 8 bases in the middle. Germline V gene sequence: CDR1 SGHRS, CDR2 YFSETQ. CDR3 nucleotide sequence: TGCGCCAGCAGCTTGGGTATCAGAGAAAAACTGTTTTTT. It encodes CASSLGIREKLFF.

This chain connects TRBV2 to TRBJ1-2; possible D gene TRBD1, 6 bases. The V gene's germline CDR1 is SNHLY and CDR2 FYNNEI. The CDR3 loop spans 14 amino acids. V shed 7 bases and J shed 4 bases, with 16 bases lying between them. CDR3 bases: TGTGCCAGCATACAGGGCCTCCGGGGCTATGGCTACACCTTC. It encodes CASIQGLRGYGYTF.